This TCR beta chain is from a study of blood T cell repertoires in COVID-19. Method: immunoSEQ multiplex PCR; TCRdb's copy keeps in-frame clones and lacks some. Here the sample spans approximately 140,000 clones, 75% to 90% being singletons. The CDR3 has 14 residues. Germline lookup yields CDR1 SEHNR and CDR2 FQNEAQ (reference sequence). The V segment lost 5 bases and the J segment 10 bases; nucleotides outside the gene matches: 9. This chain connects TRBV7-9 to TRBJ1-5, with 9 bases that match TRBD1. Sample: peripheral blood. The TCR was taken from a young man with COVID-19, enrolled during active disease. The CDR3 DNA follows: TGTGCCAGCAGCCCCGGACAGGGGTATAAACCCCAGCATTTT. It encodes CASSPGQGYKPQHF.